This section outlines one T cell receptor (beta chain) sequence together with its context. This receptor's antigen is unknown. No much larger clonotype is one base removed from it; base qualities were not supplied. From its cysteine to its phenylalanine, the CDR3 spans 15 amino acids. CDR3 DNA only is kept here, 45 bases in frame from base 1. From a lookup of the germline V gene, CDR1 and CDR2 are SGHVS and FNYEAQ. V and J are trimmed by 4 bases and 1 base, and the gene matches miss 5 bases of the junction. This record comes from a study of blood T cell repertoires in COVID-19 (dated by TCRdb to 2018 to 2020). Broadly, across the study: The collaborator samples originated in the United States, Italy and Spain and spanned the acute and convalescent phases of COVID-19. The material from the prospective study consisted of cDNA or gDNA derived from T cells, B-cell-depleted T cells, or PBMCs. The sample metadata nearly always contained a de-identified subject ID, COVID-19 status, age in years and sex. Deeply sampled blood TCRbeta repertoires from subjects exposed to, actively infected with, or recovered from COVID-19 were included in the dataset. Where available, HLA class I and class II types were taken from metadata supplied by the sample provider and were not determined by assay-based typing. The samples were drawn from the first 160 participants of the ongoing ImmuneRACE study and from more than 1,000 subjects provided by 6 global collaborators. The repertoires were made available in a free public database intended to serve as a resource for research on the immune response to SARS-CoV-2. Points the paper makes about the study in general: The amount of clinical and demographic metadata varied by source and participant and was provided uncurated.

Collaborating institutions collected whole blood in K2EDTA tubes following their own protocols. For TCRbeta analysis, collaborator samples were shipped as frozen whole blood, as isolated PBMCs, or as DNA extracted from either sample type. The immunoSEQ Assay, a bias-controlled multiplex PCR, was used to amplify TCRbeta CDR3 regions from genomic DNA. Concerning the study's data processing: Nucleated cell counts per sample were estimated from amplification of reference gene primers within the assay. To quantify the absolute abundance of each unique TCRbeta CDR3 rearrangement, sequence reads were collapsed and filtered. Productive Simpson clonality was computed per sample as the square root of Simpson's diversity index over productive rearrangements. TCRdb took over this immuneACCESS table, retaining in-frame rearrangements with V and J assigned. Such tables are incomplete; in checked studies, under half of the missing clones stem from an unresolved V gene, and the remainder is unexplained. Clone size and V and J calls were adopted from that table, with D and trimming inferred from the DNA. The sample yields tens of thousands of clones; around 91% were counted once. Nearly 8.5% of the sample is taken by the ten largest.

The source is a human donor in a cohort sampled during active COVID-19. Sequencing was done on a sample of peripheral blood. The sequence is built from TRBV7-6 and TRBJ2-5, with 8 bases matching TRBD2. At the DNA level, the sequence is TGTGCCAGCAGCTCCCAACTAGCGGTCCAAGAGACCCAGTACTTC. Protein translation: CASSSQLAVQETQYF. The CDR3 plus the reference TRBV7-6 and TRBJ2-5 genes for the other parts give the full variable domain: GAGVSQSPRYKVTKRGQDVALRCDPISGHVSLYWYRQALGQGPEFLTYFNYEAQQDKSGLPNDRFSAERPEGSISTLTIQRTEQRDSAMYRCASSSQLAVQETQYFGPGTRLLVL.